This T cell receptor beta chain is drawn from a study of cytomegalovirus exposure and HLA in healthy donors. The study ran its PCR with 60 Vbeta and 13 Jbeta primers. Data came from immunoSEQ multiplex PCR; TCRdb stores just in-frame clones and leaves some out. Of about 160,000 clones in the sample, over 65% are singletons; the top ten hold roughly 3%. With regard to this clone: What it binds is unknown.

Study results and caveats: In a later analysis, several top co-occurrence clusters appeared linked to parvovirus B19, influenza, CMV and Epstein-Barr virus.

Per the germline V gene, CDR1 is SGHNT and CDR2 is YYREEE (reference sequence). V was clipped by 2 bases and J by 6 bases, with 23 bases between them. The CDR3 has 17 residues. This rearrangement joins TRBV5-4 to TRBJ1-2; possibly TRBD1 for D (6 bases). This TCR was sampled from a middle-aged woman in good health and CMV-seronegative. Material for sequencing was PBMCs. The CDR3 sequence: CASSLLTRTVQFDGYTF. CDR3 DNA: TGTGCCAGCAGCTTATTAACCCGGACAGTTCAATTCGATGGCTACACCTTC.